In its sample, the clone carrying this TCR beta chain was seen once. Produced via immunoSEQ multiplex PCR; TCRdb's table is partial and in-frame only. Among about 150,000 clones listed, 75% to 90% were seen once. The sample belongs to a study of radiation and T cells in renal cell carcinoma. This CDR3 region has 12 residues. V lost 7 bases, J lost 0 bases, and 4 bases lay in between. Germline assignment: CDR1 MRHNA and CDR2 SNTAGT. Time point noted: blood 4 weeks post-SBRT, at nephrectomy. Noted treatment: 15 Gy SBRT to primary tumor, nephrectomy 4 weeks later. Blood was sampled at baseline, 2 weeks and 4 weeks after SBRT.

The chain carries TRBV6-4 and TRBJ1-3, with D uncertain. The sequence derives from a woman aged 50 to 60 with renal cell carcinoma. Source: blood, taken from a patient whose treatment included radiotherapy and nephrectomy. This CDR3 is CASKGSGNTIYF. CDR3 sequence (DNA): TGTGCCAGCAAGGGCTCTGGAAACACCATATATTTT.